This TCR beta chain was sequenced for a study of shared clonotypes between healthy human individuals. Background on the study: Three plates each covered CD4 naive and memory; CD8 naive two, CD8 memory one.

In the authors' methods: Quality scores were absent from the junction-only immunoSEQ sequences, so filtering differed. Profiling relied on immunoSEQ multiplex PCR, and the TCRdb table lists in-frame clones only, not all of them. That table is the source of V, J and clone size, and D and trimming were worked out from the DNA. The sample holds around 600,000 clones, about 96% seen once. This clone was counted once. CDR1 SGHNT and CDR2 YYREEE come from the germline V gene (reference sequence). V shed 4 bases, J shed 6 bases, and the junction held 6 bases outside the gene matches. This CDR3 comprises 14 residues.

The rearrangement uses TRBV5-4 and TRBJ2-2, with 7 bases fitting TRBD1. Sequencing used naive CD4+ T cells sorted from blood. Subset meaning: CD45RA+ positively selected. This clonotype was sampled from a woman in her 30s in good health. The CDR3 bases are TGTGCCAGCAGCGTAGGACAGGTGTCCGGGGAGCTGTTTTTT. Residues: CASSVGQVSGELFF. The complete variable domain, with remaining parts taken from reference TRBV5-4 and TRBJ2-2, reads ETGVTQSPTHLIKTRGQQVTLRCSSQSGHNTVSWYQQALGQGPQFIFQYYREEENGRGNFPPRFSGLQFPNYSSELNVNALELDDSALYLCASSVGQVSGELFFGEGSRLTVL.